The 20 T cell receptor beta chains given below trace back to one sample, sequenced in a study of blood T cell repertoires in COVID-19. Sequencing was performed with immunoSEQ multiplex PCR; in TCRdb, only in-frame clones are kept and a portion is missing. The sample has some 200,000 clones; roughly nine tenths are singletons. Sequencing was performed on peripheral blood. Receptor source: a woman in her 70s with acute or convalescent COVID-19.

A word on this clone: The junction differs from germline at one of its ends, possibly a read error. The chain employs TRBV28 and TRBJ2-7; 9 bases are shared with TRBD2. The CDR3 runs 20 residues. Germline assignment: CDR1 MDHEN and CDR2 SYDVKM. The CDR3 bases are TGCGCCCGCCGGGGGGCCGGGCCCGGGGGCGGTAGCGGGAGTTCCTACGAGCAGTACTTC. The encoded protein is CARRGAGPGGGSGSSYEQYF. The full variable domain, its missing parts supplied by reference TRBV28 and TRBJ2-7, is DVKVTQSSRYLVKRTGEKVFLECVQDMDHENMFWYRQDPGLGLRLIYFSYDVKMKEKGDIPEGYSVSREKKERFSLILESASTNQTSMYLCARRGAGPGGGSGSSYEQYFGPGTRLTVT.

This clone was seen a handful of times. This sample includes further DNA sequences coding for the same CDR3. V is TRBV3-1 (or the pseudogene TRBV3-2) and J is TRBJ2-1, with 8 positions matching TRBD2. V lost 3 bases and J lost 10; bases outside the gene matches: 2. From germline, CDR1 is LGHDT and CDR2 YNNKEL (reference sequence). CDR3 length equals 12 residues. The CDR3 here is CASSQVAGEQFF. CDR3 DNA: TGTGCCAGCAGCCAGGTAGCGGGGGAGCAGTTCTTC.

The CDR3 region has the DNA TGTGCCAGCAGAAGAGGGCCGAGGGATGAAGCTTTCTTT. Translating gives CASRRGPRDEAFF. This chain links TRBV7-9 with TRBJ1-1; no firm D call. In germline, CDR1 is SEHNR, CDR2 FQNEAQ (reference sequence). The CDR3 has 13 amino acids. V lost 6 bases and J 7 bases, leaving 15 bases between the germline ends.

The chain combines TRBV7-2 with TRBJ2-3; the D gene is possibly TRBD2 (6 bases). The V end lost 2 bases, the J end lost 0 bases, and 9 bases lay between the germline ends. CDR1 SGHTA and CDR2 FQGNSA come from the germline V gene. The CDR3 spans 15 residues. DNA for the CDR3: TGTGCCAGCAGCTTAAGGCGGGGTAGCACAGATACGCAGTATTTT. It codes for CASSLRRGSTDTQYF.

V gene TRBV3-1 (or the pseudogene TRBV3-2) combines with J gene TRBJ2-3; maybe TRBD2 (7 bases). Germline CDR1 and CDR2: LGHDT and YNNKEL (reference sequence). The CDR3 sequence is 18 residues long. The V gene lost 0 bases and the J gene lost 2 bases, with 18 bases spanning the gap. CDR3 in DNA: TGTGCCAGCAGCCAAGAGTGGGAACGGGGGGCCTACACAGATACGCAGTATTTT. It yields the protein CASSQEWERGAYTDTQYF.

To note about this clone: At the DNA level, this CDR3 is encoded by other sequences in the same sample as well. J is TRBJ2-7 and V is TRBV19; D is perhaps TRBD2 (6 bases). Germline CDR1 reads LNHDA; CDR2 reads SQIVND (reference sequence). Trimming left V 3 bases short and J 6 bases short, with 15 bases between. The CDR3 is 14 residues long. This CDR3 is CASSILGPGGEQYF. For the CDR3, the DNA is TGTGCCAGTAGTATCCTCGGCCCCGGGGGCGAGCAGTACTTC.

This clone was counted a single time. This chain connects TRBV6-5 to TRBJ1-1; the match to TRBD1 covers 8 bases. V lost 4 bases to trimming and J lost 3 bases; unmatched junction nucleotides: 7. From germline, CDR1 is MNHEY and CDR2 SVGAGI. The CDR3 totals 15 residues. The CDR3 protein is CASSFQGARDTEAFF. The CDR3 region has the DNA TGTGCCAGCAGTTTTCAGGGGGCTCGGGACACTGAAGCTTTCTTT.

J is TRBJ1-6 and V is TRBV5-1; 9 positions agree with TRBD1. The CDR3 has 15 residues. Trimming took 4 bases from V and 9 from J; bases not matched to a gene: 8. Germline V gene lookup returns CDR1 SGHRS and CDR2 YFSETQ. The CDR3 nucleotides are TGCGCCAGCAGCGCGATCTCGGACAGGGGTTCACCCCTCCACTTT. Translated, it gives CASSAISDRGSPLHF.

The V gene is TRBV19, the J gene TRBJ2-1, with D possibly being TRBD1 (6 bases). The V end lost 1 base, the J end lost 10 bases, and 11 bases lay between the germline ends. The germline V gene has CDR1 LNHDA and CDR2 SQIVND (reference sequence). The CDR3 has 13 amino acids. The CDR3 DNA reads TGTGCCAGTAGTATAGTGGGGGCAAAAGAGCAGTTCTTC. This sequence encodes CASSIVGAKEQFF.

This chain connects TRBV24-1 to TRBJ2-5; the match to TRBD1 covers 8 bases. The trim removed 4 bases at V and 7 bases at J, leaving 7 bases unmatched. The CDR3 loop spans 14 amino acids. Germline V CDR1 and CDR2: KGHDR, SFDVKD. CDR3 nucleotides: TGTGCCACCAGTGAATCAGGGGGCCGGGGGACCCAGTACTTC. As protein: CATSESGGRGTQYF.

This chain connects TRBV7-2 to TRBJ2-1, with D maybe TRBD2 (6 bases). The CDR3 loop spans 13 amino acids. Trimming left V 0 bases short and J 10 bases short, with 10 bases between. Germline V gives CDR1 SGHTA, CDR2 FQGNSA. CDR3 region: CASSLAHRGEQFF. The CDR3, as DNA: TGTGCCAGCAGCTTAGCCCATCGGGGGGAGCAGTTCTTC.

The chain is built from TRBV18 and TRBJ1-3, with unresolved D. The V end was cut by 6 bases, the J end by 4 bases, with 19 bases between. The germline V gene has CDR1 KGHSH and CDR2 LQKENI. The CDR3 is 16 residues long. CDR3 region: CASSGWAQTSGNTIYF. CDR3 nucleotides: TGTGCCAGCTCCGGTTGGGCCCAAACGTCCGGAAACACCATATATTTT.

Here the CDR3 reads CASRLTGIYEQYF. The CDR3 DNA follows: TGTGCCAGCCGCCTGACAGGAATTTATGAGCAGTACTTC. V and J are TRBV6-5 and TRBJ2-7, with D possibly being TRBD1 (6 bases). Germline values: CDR1 MNHEY, CDR2 SVGAGI. Trimming took off 8 bases at V and 7 bases at J, with 18 bases between the two ends. This CDR3 has 13 residues.

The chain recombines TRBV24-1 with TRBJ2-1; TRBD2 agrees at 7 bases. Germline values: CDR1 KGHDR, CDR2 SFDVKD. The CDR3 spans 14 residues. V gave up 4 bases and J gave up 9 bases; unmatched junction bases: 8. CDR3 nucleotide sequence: TGTGCCACCAGTGAGTCAGGACTAGGATTTGAGCAGTTCTTC. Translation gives CATSESGLGFEQFF.

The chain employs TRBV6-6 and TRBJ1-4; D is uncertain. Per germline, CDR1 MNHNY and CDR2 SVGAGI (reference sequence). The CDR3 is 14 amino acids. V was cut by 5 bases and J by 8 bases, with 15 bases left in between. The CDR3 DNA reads TGTGCCAGCAGTCCTGACATTTCCCGGGAAAAACTGTTTTTT. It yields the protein CASSPDISREKLFF.

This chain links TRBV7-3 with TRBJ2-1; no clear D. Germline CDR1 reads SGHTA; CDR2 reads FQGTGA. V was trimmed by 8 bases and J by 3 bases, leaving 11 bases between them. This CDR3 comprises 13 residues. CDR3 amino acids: CASAGGLYNEQFF. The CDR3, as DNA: TGTGCCAGCGCTGGCGGCCTCTACAATGAGCAGTTCTTC. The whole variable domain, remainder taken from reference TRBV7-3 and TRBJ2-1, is GAGVSQTPSNKVTEKGKYVELRCDPISGHTALYWYRQSLGQGPEFLIYFQGTGAADDSGLPNDRFFAVRPEGSVSTLKIQRTERGDSAVYLCASAGGLYNEQFFGPGTRLTVL.

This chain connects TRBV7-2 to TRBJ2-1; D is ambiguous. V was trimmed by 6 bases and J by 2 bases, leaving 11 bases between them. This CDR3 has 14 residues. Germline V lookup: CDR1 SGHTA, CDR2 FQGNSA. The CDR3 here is CASRTDLTYNEQFF. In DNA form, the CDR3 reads TGTGCCAGCAGAACAGATCTAACCTACAATGAGCAGTTCTTC.

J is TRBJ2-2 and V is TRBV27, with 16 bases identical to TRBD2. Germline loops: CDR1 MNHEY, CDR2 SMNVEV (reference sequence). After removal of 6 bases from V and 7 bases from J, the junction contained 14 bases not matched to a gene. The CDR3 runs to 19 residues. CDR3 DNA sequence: TGTGCCAGCAGCCGTTATTTGGGACTAGCGGGGGGGCATGGCGGGGAGCTGTTTTTT. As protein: CASSRYLGLAGGHGGELFF.

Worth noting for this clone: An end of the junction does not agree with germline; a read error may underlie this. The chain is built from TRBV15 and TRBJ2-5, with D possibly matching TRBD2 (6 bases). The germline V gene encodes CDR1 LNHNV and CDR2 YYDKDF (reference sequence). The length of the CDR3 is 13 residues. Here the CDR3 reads CATSREQEGPPDF. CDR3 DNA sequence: TGTGCCACCAGCAGAGAGCAGGAGGGACCGCCTGACTTC.

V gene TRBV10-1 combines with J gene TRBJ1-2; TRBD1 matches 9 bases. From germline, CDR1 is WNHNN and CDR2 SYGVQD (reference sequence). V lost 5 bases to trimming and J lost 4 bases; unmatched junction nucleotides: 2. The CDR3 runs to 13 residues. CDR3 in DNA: TGCGCCAGCAGTTGGGACAGGGCCTATGGCTACACCTTC. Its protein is CASSWDRAYGYTF.